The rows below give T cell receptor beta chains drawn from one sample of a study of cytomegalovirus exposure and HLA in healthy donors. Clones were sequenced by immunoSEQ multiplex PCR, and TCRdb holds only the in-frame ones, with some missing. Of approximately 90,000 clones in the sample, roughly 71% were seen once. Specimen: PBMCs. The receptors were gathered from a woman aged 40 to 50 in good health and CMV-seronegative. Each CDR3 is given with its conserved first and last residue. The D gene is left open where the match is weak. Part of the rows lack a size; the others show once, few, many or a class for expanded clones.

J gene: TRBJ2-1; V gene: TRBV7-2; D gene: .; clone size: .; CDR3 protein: CASSLSSPYNEQFF; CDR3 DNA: TGTGCCAGCAGCTTATCTTCCCCCTACAATGAGCAGTTCTTC
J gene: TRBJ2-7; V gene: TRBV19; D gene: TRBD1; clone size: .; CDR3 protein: CAVGTGSSYEQYF; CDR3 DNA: TGTGCCGTTGGGACAGGGAGCTCCTACGAGCAGTACTTC
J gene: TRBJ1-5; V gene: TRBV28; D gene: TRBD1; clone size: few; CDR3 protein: CASSFGQVNFQPQHF; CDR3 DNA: TGTGCCAGCAGTTTTGGACAGGTTAATTTTCAGCCCCAGCATTTT
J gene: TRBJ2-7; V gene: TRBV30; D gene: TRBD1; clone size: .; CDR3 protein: CAWTQGDEQYF; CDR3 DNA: TGTGCCTGGACACAGGGGGACGAGCAGTACTTC
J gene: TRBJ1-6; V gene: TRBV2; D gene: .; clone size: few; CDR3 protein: CASSATTTGINSPLHF; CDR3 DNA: TGTGCCAGCAGTGCTACCACTACAGGGATCAATTCACCCCTCCACTTT
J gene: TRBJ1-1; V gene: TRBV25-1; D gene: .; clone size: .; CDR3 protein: CASSDSRGNTEAFF; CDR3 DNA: TGTGCCAGCAGTGACTCAAGGGGGAACACTGAAGCTTTCTTT
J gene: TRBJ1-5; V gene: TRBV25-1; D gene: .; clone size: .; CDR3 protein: CASTAVGNQPQHF; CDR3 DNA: TGTGCCAGCACGGCGGTCGGCAATCAGCCCCAGCATTTT
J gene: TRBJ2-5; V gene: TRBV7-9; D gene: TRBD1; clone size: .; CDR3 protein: CASSYGQGRQETQYF; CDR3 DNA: TGTGCCAGCAGTTACGGACAGGGCAGGCAGGAGACCCAGTACTTC
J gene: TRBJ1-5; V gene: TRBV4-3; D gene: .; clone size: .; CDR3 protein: CASSQDNNQPQHF; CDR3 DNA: TGCGCCAGCAGCCAAGATAACAATCAGCCCCAGCATTTT
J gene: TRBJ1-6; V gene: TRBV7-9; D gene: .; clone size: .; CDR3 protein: CASSLLARARSPLHF; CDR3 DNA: TGTGCCAGCAGCTTACTCGCCAGGGCTCGTTCACCCCTCCACTTT
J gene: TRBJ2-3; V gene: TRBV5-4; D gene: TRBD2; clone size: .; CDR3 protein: CASSLQLAGADTQYF; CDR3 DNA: TGTGCCAGCAGCTTGCAACTAGCGGGGGCAGATACGCAGTATTTT
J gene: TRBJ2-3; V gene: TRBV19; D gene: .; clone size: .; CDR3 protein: CASRKLDYSADTQYF; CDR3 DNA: TGTGCCAGTAGAAAACTCGACTATAGTGCAGATACGCAGTATTTT
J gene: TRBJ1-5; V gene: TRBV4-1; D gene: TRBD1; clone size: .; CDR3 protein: CASSRNTGGGSPQHF; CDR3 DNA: TGCGCCAGCAGCAGAAATACAGGGGGAGGGTCGCCCCAGCATTTT
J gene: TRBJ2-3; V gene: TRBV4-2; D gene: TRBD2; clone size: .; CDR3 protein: CASSRLLAGGPGDTQYF; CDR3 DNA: TGTGCCAGCAGCCGTCTACTAGCGGGGGGGCCTGGGGATACGCAGTATTTT
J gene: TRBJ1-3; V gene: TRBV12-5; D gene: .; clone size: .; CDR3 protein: CASASGQNSGNTIYF; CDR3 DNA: TGTGCTAGTGCCTCCGGACAGAACTCTGGAAACACCATATATTTT
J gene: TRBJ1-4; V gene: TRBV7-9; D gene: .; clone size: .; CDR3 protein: CASSLLATNEKLFF; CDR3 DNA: TGTGCCAGCAGCTTACTTGCAACTAATGAAAAACTGTTTTTT
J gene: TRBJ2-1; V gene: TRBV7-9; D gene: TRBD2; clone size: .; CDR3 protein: CASSTLRGGRNEQFF; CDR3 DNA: TGTGCCAGCAGCACCCTCCGGGGGGGCCGCAATGAGCAGTTCTTC
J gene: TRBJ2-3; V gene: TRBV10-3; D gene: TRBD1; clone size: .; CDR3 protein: CASRDRGTDTQYF; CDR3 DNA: TGTGCCAGCCGGGACAGGGGGACCGATACGCAGTATTTT
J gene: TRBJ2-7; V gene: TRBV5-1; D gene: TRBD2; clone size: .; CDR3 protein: CASSFSGGTYEQYF; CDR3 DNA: TGCGCCAGCAGTTTCAGCGGGGGGACCTACGAGCAGTACTTC
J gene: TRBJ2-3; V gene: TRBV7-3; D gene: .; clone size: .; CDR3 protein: CASSWAGGTDTQYF; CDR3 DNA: TGTGCCAGCAGCTGGGCGGGCGGGACAGATACGCAGTATTTT
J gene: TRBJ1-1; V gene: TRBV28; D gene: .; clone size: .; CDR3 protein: CASRLGEAEAFF; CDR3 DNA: TGTGCCAGCAGGCTCGGGGAGGCTGAAGCTTTCTTT
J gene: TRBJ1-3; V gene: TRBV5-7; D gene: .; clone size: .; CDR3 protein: CASSPRDFSGNTIYF; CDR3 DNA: TGTGCCAGCAGCCCTCGGGACTTCTCTGGAAACACCATATATTTT
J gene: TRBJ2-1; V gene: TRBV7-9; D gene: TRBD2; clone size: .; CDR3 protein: CASSPPPRLAVYNEQFF; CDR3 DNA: TGTGCCAGCAGCCCCCCCCCAAGACTAGCGGTGTACAATGAGCAGTTCTTC
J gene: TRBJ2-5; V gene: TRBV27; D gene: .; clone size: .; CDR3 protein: CASRFALRGETQYF; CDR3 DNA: TGTGCCAGCAGGTTCGCCCTTCGGGGGGAGACCCAGTACTTC
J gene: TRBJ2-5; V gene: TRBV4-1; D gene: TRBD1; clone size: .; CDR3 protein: CASSQEGTVVQETQYF; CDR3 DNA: TGCGCCAGCAGCCAAGAGGGGACAGTAGTCCAAGAGACCCAGTACTTC
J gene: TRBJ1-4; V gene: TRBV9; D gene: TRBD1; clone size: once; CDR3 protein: CASSPRDRTNEKLFF; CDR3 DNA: TGTGCCAGCAGCCCTCGGGACAGGACTAATGAAAAACTGTTTTTT
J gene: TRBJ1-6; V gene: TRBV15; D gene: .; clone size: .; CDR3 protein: CATTQGWDSPLHF; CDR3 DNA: TGTGCCACCACACAGGGTTGGGATTCACCCCTCCACTTT
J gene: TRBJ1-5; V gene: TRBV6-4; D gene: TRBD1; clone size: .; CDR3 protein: CASSQGAGNQPQHF; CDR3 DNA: TGTGCCAGCAGTCAGGGGGCGGGAAATCAGCCCCAGCATTTT
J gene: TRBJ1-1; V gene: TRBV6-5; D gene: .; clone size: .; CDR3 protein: CASSYRTDTEAFF; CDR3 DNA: TGTGCCAGCAGTTATCGGACAGACACTGAAGCTTTCTTT
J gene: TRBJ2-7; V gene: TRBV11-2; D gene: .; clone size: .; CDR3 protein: CASSLGAGWEQYF; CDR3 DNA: TGTGCCAGCAGCTTAGGGGCGGGTTGGGAGCAGTACTTC
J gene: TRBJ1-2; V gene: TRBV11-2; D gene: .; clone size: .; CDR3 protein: CASSFSSGGYTF; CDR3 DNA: TGTGCCAGCAGCTTCTCGTCGGGTGGCTACACCTTC
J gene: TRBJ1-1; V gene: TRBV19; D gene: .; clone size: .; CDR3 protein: CASSIAGEAFF; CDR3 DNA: TGTGCCAGTAGTATAGCAGGGGAAGCTTTCTTT
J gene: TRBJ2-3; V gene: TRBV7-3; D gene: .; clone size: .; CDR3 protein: CASSSGSTDTQYF; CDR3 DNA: TGTGCCAGCAGCAGCGGGTCCACAGATACGCAGTATTTT
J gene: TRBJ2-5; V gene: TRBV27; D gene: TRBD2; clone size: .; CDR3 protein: CASSTRLAGGFGETQYF; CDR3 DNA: TGTGCCAGCAGTACACGACTAGCGGGGGGCTTCGGAGAGACCCAGTACTTC
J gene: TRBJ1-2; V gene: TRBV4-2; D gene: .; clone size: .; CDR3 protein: CASSQDLNRDYGYTF; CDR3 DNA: TGTGCCAGCAGCCAAGATCTGAACAGGGACTATGGCTACACCTTC
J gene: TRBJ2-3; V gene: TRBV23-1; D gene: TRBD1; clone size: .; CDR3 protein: CASSLFQGAYTDTQYF; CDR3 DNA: TGCGCCAGCAGTCTTTTCCAGGGGGCCTACACAGATACGCAGTATTTT
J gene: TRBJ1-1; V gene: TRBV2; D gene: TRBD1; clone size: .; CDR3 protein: CASRRDRVPEAFF; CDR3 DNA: TGTGCCAGCAGGCGGGACAGGGTCCCTGAAGCTTTCTTT
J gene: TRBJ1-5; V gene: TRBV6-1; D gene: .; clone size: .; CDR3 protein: CASSEVPGNQPQHF; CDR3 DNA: TGTGCCAGCAGTGAAGTCCCCGGGAATCAGCCCCAGCATTTT
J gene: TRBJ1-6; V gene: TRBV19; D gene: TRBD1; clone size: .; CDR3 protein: CASRSAGDRASPLHF; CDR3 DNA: TGTGCCAGTAGGTCGGCTGGGGACAGGGCCTCACCCCTCCACTTT
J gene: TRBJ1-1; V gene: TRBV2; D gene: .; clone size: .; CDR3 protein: CASSDSPIRLEGF; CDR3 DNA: TGTGCCAGCAGCGACAGCCCGATTAGATTGGAGGGATTT
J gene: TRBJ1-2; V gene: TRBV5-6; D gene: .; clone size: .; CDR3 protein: CASSGTGGGYGYTF; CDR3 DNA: TGTGCCAGCAGCGGGACGGGGGGCGGCTATGGCTACACCTTC
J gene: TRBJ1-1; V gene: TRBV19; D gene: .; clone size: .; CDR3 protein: CASRTRGMNTEAFF; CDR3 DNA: TGTGCCAGTAGAACGAGAGGGATGAACACTGAAGCTTTCTTT
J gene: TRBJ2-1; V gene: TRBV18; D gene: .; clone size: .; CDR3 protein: CASSPRSQDGEQFF; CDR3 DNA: TGTGCCAGCTCACCACGGAGTCAAGATGGAGAGCAGTTCTTC
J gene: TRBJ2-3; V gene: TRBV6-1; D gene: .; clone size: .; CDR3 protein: CASSEGQYTDTQYF; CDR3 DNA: TGTGCCAGCAGTGAAGGACAATACACAGATACGCAGTATTTT
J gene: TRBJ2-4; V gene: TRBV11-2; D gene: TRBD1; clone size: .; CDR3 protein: CASSPRGQVAAIQYF; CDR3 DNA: TGTGCCAGCAGCCCCCGGGGACAGGTCGCGGCCATTCAGTACTTC
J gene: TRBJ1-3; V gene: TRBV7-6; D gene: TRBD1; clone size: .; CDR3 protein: CASSQTGQGISNTIYF; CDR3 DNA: TGTGCCAGCAGCCAAACGGGACAGGGGATAAGCAACACCATATATTTT
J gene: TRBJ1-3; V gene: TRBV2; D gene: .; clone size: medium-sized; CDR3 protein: CASSEAHGNTIYF; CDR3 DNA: TGTGCCAGCAGTGAAGCACACGGAAACACCATATATTTT
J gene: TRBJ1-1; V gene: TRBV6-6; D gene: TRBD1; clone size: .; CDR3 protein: CASSYSQGAGAEAFF; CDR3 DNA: TGTGCCAGCAGTTACTCACAGGGGGCGGGGGCTGAAGCTTTCTTT
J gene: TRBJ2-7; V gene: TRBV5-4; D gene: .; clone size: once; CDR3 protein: CASSLDSGREQYF; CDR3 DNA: TGTGCCAGCAGCCTGGATTCAGGGCGTGAGCAGTACTTC
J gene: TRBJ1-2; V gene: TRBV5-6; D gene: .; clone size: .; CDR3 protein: CASSLGQEGGYTF; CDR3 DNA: TGTGCCAGCAGCTTGGGACAGGAAGGTGGCTACACCTTC
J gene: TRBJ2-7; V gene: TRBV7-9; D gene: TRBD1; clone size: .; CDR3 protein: CASSPRDSSYEQYF; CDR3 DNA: TGTGCCAGCAGCCCCCGGGACAGCTCCTACGAGCAGTACTTC
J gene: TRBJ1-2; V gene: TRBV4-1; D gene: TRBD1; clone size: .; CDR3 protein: CASSQYGTGPDNYGYTF; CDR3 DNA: TGCGCCAGCAGCCAATACGGGACAGGGCCCGATAACTATGGCTACACCTTC
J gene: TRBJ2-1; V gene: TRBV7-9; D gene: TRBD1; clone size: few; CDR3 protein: CASSLGTGGRNEQFF; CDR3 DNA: TGTGCCAGCAGCTTGGGGACAGGGGGCAGAAATGAGCAGTTCTTC
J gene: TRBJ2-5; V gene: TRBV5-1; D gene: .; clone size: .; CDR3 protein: CASSLEVGAQETQYF; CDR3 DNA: TGCGCCAGCAGCTTGGAGGTGGGGGCCCAAGAGACCCAGTACTTC